This passage covers 25 T cell receptor beta chains from one sample sequenced in a study of cytotoxic CD8 clonotypes in ibrutinib-treated CLL. Here immunoSEQ multiplex PCR was the method, and the copy in TCRdb shows in-frame clones only, minus some. The table records some 350,000 clones, roughly 71% of them present only once. Here the sequenced sample was PBMCs, taken after 36 months of ibrutinib treatment. The source of these receptors is a human donor with chronic lymphocytic leukemia.

The chain carries TRBV7-6 and TRBJ2-5, with TRBD2 matching over 7 bases. Germline V CDR1 and CDR2: SGHVS, FNYEAQ. The CDR3 extends over 12 amino acids. The V gene end was trimmed by 0 bases and the J gene end by 9 bases; junction bases not matched to a gene: 1. The CDR3 reads CASSLAGGAQYF. The DNA for the CDR3 is TGTGCCAGCAGCTTAGCGGGGGGGGCCCAGTACTTC.

The V call is TRBV5-1, the J call TRBJ2-7; TRBD2 aligns across 7 bases. Per germline, CDR1 SGHRS and CDR2 YFSETQ. J gave up 0 bases and V 1 base, and 10 bases lay outside the gene matches. The CDR3 is 17 residues long. The DNA of the CDR3 is TGCGCCAGCAGCTTGTGGGAGCAGCGGGGTGTCTCCTACGAGCAGTACTTC. Protein: CASSLWEQRGVSYEQYF.

V gene TRBV6-4 combines with J gene TRBJ2-3; 9 bases agree with TRBD2. The V gene end was trimmed by 5 bases and the J gene end by 2 bases; junction bases not matched to a gene: 2. The CDR3 has 14 residues. Per the germline V gene, CDR1 is MRHNA and CDR2 is SNTAGT. This chain's CDR3 is CASSSGGYTDTQYF. The CDR3 bases are TGTGCCAGCAGTAGCGGGGGGTACACAGATACGCAGTATTTT.

V is TRBV7-2 and J is TRBJ2-7, with a tentative D call TRBD2 (6 bases). Germline values: CDR1 SGHTA, CDR2 FQGNSA. The CDR3 is made up of 15 amino acids. The V end lost 1 base, the J end lost 6 bases, and 16 bases lay between the germline ends. CDR3 loop: CASSLVTGEGSEQYF. DNA of the CDR3: TGTGCCAGCAGCTTAGTGACGGGAGAGGGGTCCGAGCAGTACTTC. The whole variable domain, filled in from reference TRBV7-2 and TRBJ2-7, reads GAGVSQSPSNKVTEKGKDVELRCDPISGHTALYWYRQSLGQGLEFLIYFQGNSAPDKSGLPSDRFSAERTGGSVSTLTIQRTQQEDSAVYLCASSLVTGEGSEQYFGPGTRLTVT.

The V gene is TRBV15, the J gene TRBJ2-1, with 7 bases that match TRBD2. This CDR3 region has 15 residues. Germline values: CDR1 LNHNV, CDR2 YYDKDF (reference sequence). The V gene end was trimmed by 3 bases and the J gene end by 3 bases; junction bases not matched to a gene: 5. The CDR3 DNA sequence: TGTGCCACCAGCAGCTGGTGGGAGGGCTACAATGAGCAGTTCTTC. This codes for CATSSWWEGYNEQFF.

The chain couples TRBV21-1 to TRBJ2-7; the table's TRBD1 call for D was not verified on the DNA. TRBV21-1 is reported as a pseudogene. The CDR3 covers 15 residues. The CDR3 spells CASSKGRGRSYEQYF. The CDR3 nucleotides read TGTGCCAGCAGCAAAGGTAGGGGTCGCTCCTACGAGCAGTACTTC.

The chain links TRBV27 to TRBJ2-1; 7 bases agree with TRBD2. This CDR3 is built from 14 residues. Losses at the gene ends were 5 bases for V and 7 bases for J; bases not matched to a gene: 8. Germline V gene data show CDR1 as MNHEY and CDR2 as SMNVEV (reference sequence). The CDR3 bases are TGTGCCAGCAGTCTGGCGGGAGTACGGAATGAGCAGTTCTTC. This gives the protein CASSLAGVRNEQFF.

V usage is TRBV5-1 and J usage is TRBJ2-1; D is unresolved. V lost 0 bases and J lost 2, with 12 bases in between. The V gene's germline CDR1 is SGHRS and CDR2 YFSETQ. The CDR3 runs to 16 residues. The CDR3 DNA is TGCGCCAGCAGCTTGGCCTCGAGGTTCACCTACAATGAGCAGTTCTTC. Protein product: CASSLASRFTYNEQFF. Full variable domain (remainder filled in from reference TRBV5-1 and TRBJ2-1): KAGVTQTPRYLIKTRGQQVTLSCSPISGHRSVSWYQQTPGQGLQFLFEYFSETQRNKGNFPGRFSGRQFSNSRSEMNVSTLELGDSALYLCASSLASRFTYNEQFFGPGTRLTVL.

The chain recombines TRBV7-9 with TRBJ2-5, with D perhaps matching TRBD2 (5 bases). This CDR3 is built from 16 residues. Germline CDR1 and CDR2: SEHNR and FQNEAQ (reference sequence). V was clipped by 3 bases and J by 5 bases, with 19 bases between them. Written as DNA, the CDR3 is TGTGCCAGCAGCTTTACTATCCGGGAAGCACGGGAGACCCAGTACTTC. Translating it yields CASSFTIREARETQYF.

This chain uses TRBV7-2 with TRBJ2-1; TRBD2 aligns across 8 bases. The V and J ends lost 5 bases and 3 bases, in that order; junction bases with no gene match: 18. This CDR3 contains 19 residues. Germline CDR1 is SGHTA and CDR2 is FQGNSA. The DNA of the CDR3 is TGTGCCAGCAGCCACCCGGCGGGAGGCCCCCGTGGGAGCTACAATGAGCAGTTCTTC. Amino acid sequence: CASSHPAGGPRGSYNEQFF. Using reference TRBV7-2 and TRBJ2-1 for the parts outside the CDR3, the full variable domain is GAGVSQSPSNKVTEKGKDVELRCDPISGHTALYWYRQSLGQGLEFLIYFQGNSAPDKSGLPSDRFSAERTGGSVSTLTIQRTQQEDSAVYLCASSHPAGGPRGSYNEQFFGPGTRLTVL.

This clone turned up a few times. The V and J genes are TRBV7-6 and TRBJ1-2, with D uncertain. Trimming removed 5 bases from V and 13 bases from J, with 17 bases in between. The CDR3 has 12 amino acids. CDR1 SGHVS and CDR2 FNYEAQ come from the germline V gene. The CDR3 nucleotides are TGTGCCAGCAGCCCACCAATGGTGGAACCCACCTTC. Translating it yields CASSPPMVEPTF.

The table lists this clone with a few counts. V is TRBV5-6 and J is TRBJ2-2, with D possibly TRBD1 on 5 matching bases. V dropped 5 bases and J dropped 6 bases, with 11 bases sitting between them. Germline values: CDR1 SGHDT, CDR2 YYEEEE. The CDR3 extends over 13 amino acids. In nucleotides, the CDR3 is TGTGCCAGCAGACGCAGGGTTGCCGGGGAGCTGTTTTTT. Encoded protein: CASRRRVAGELFF. Looking up the rest from reference TRBV5-6 and TRBJ2-2 gives the full variable domain: DAGVTQSPTHLIKTRGQQVTLRCSPKSGHDTVSWYQQALGQGPQFIFQYYEEEERQRGNFPDRFSGHQFPNYSSELNVNALLLGDSALYLCASRRRVAGELFFGEGSRLTVL.

V usage is TRBV13 and J usage is TRBJ1-6; possibly TRBD1 for D (5 bases). The CDR3 length is 16 residues. Germline V CDR1 and CDR2: PRHDT, FYEKMQ (reference sequence). The ends were cut back, 3 bases at V and 9 bases at J, with 18 bases in the middle. The CDR3 reads CASSFRAGQGVSPLHF. In DNA, the CDR3 is TGTGCCAGCAGCTTCAGGGCGGGTCAGGGTGTTTCACCCCTCCACTTT.

The chain couples TRBV29-1 to TRBJ1-2; D perhaps matches TRBD1 (5 bases). Germline V gives CDR1 SQVTM, CDR2 ANQGSEA. The germline V and J ends were trimmed by 2 bases and 5 bases, with 15 bases remaining between them. The CDR3 length is 14 residues. In nucleotides, the CDR3 is TGCAGCGTTGAACGACAGAGCAATCGTTATGGCTACACCTTC. Protein sequence: CSVERQSNRYGYTF.

The V gene is TRBV9, the J gene TRBJ2-1; no clear D gene. The V end was cut by 3 bases, the J end by 0 bases, with 16 bases between. CDR1 and CDR2 (germline): SGDLS, YYNGEE. The CDR3 is 17 residues long. CDR3 protein: CASSADGRASSYNEQFF. The DNA of the CDR3 is TGTGCCAGCAGCGCCGACGGACGGGCGAGCTCCTACAATGAGCAGTTCTTC.

The chain is built from TRBV12-5 and TRBJ2-5; 7 bases agree with TRBD1. The CDR3 extends over 16 amino acids. Germline V gene data show CDR1 as LGHNT and CDR2 as FRNRAP. V was clipped by 3 bases and J by 1 base; unmatched bases: 8. CDR3: CASGLEIRTGQETQYF. CDR3 DNA sequence: TGTGCTAGTGGTTTAGAAATTAGGACAGGCCAAGAGACCCAGTACTTC.

This chain links TRBV5-4 with TRBJ2-2; no clear D gene. The CDR3 runs to 12 residues. Per germline, CDR1 SGHNT and CDR2 YYREEE (reference sequence). The V and J ends lost 4 bases and 8 bases respectively, with 9 bases between them. CDR3 nucleotide sequence: TGTGCCAGCAGCATAGCTGGGGGGGAGCTGTTTTTT. Protein: CASSIAGGELFF.

In its sample, this clone was seen a few times. The V and J genes are TRBV15 and TRBJ2-1, with no clear D. This CDR3 is 13 amino acids long. Looked up from germline, CDR1 is LNHNV and CDR2 is YYDKDF (reference sequence). V was clipped by 3 bases and J by 5 bases, with 8 bases between them. The CDR3 here is CATSSSRNNEQFF. CDR3 coding DNA: TGTGCCACCAGCAGCTCCAGGAACAATGAGCAGTTCTTC.

This chain links TRBV9 with TRBJ1-2; D is possibly TRBD1 (5 bases). The CDR3 sequence is 13 residues long. V lost 4 bases, J lost 5 bases, and 12 bases lay in between. Germline V lookup: CDR1 SGDLS, CDR2 YYNGEE. In DNA, the CDR3 is TGTGCCAGCAGCTCCGAAGGGGAATATGGCTACACCTTC. This gives the protein CASSSEGEYGYTF.

This clone was observed a single time. The J gene is TRBJ2-2, the V gene TRBV6-5, with D unclear. Germline V gives CDR1 MNHEY, CDR2 SVGAGI. The CDR3 extends over 16 amino acids. V gave up 0 bases and J gave up 3 bases, with 11 bases separating them. The CDR3 is CASSYSAVGYTGELFF. The DNA for the CDR3 is TGTGCCAGCAGTTACTCGGCGGTGGGTTACACCGGGGAGCTGTTTTTT.

This clone was seen more than once but under ten times. The chain combines TRBV19 with TRBJ2-2, with TRBD1 matching 8 bases. This CDR3 is built from 15 residues. Per the germline V gene, CDR1 is LNHDA and CDR2 is SQIVND (reference sequence). With V trimmed by 5 bases and J by 4 bases, 6 bases remained unmatched. CDR3 in DNA: TGTGCCAGTAGTGCGTCAGGGGGCGTCACCGGGGAGCTGTTTTTT. Translated, it gives CASSASGGVTGELFF.

The chain has TRBV2 and TRBJ1-2, with a tentative D call TRBD1 (5 bases). The V gene lost 5 bases and the J gene lost 8 bases, with 21 bases spanning the gap. Germline CDR1 and CDR2: SNHLY and FYNNEI. The CDR3 spans 15 residues. The CDR3 here is CASSQQNRDPGGYTF. The CDR3 DNA reads as TGTGCCAGCAGTCAACAAAACCGGGACCCCGGGGGCTACACCTTC.

This chain connects TRBV19 to TRBJ2-5; D is unclear. Germline V CDR1 and CDR2: LNHDA, SQIVND (reference sequence). V dropped 8 bases and J dropped 1 base, with 11 bases sitting between them. The CDR3 runs to 13 residues. CDR3 amino acids: CASLLRFQETQYF. CDR3 nucleotides: TGTGCCAGTCTGTTGAGGTTCCAAGAGACCCAGTACTTC.

This clone came up a few times. The gene calls are TRBV7-9 and TRBJ2-5; D is perhaps TRBD1 or TRBD2 (5 bases each). Germline loops: CDR1 SEHNR, CDR2 FQNEAQ (reference sequence). This CDR3 has 13 residues. V was cut by 1 base and J by 3 bases, with 6 bases left in between. In nucleotides, the CDR3 is TGTGCCAGCAGCTTAGGAGGGGAAGAGACCCAGTACTTC. Its translation: CASSLGGEETQYF. The full variable domain, rest sourced from reference TRBV7-9 and TRBJ2-5, is DTGVSQNPRHKITKRGQNVTFRCDPISEHNRLYWYRQTLGQGPEFLTYFQNEAQLEKSRLLSDRFSAERPKGSFSTLEIQRTEQGDSAMYLCASSLGGEETQYFGPGTRLLVL.

This sequence joins TRBV19 and TRBJ2-7; 7 nucleotides match TRBD2. J gave up 4 bases and V 3 bases, and 6 bases lay outside the gene matches. CDR1 and CDR2 (germline): LNHDA, SQIVND (reference sequence). This CDR3 spans 14 amino acids. The CDR3 is CASSIGLVAYEQYF. The CDR3 DNA follows: TGTGCCAGTAGTATCGGACTAGTCGCTTACGAGCAGTACTTC.